What follows are 11 T cell receptor beta chains derived from one specimen sequenced in a study of blood T cell repertoires in COVID-19. TCRdb keeps only in-frame clones here, not all; method: immunoSEQ multiplex PCR. The sample holds some 97,000 clones, 80% to 90% seen once. Sequencing was done on a sample of peripheral blood. The receptors stem from a human donor in a cohort sampled during active COVID-19.

The chain employs TRBV6-4 and TRBJ2-1; 11 nucleotides line up with TRBD1. Per germline, CDR1 MRHNA and CDR2 SNTAGT. Trimming cost V 3 bases and J 7 bases; bases outside gene matches: 5. This CDR3 is 15 amino acids long. CDR3 sequence reads: CASSEGTGGLNEQFF. The CDR3 DNA reads TGTGCCAGCAGTGAAGGGACAGGGGGATTAAATGAGCAGTTCTTC.

The chain is built from TRBV29-1 and TRBJ2-7, with 7 bases aligning to TRBD1. CDR1 is SQVTM and CDR2 is ANQGSEA in the germline V gene. J gave up 3 bases and V 7 bases, and 9 bases lay outside the gene matches. CDR3 length: 13 amino acids. CDR3 sequence: CSASSSGGYEQYF. CDR3 coding DNA: TGCAGCGCCTCCTCATCAGGGGGCTACGAGCAGTACTTC.

V gene TRBV5-4 combines with J gene TRBJ2-3; 7 positions agree with TRBD2. Per the germline V gene, CDR1 is SGHNT and CDR2 is YYREEE (reference sequence). V shed 6 bases, J shed 1 base, and the junction held 2 bases outside the gene matches. The CDR3 has 13 amino acids. In nucleotides, the CDR3 is TGTGCCAGCATGGCGGGAGGCACAGATACGCAGTATTTT. Amino acids: CASMAGGTDTQYF.

The CDR3 region is CASCAGTPGEQYF. Here the CDR3 DNA reads TGTGCCAGCTGCGCGGGGACCCCTGGCGAGCAGTACTTC. The chain carries TRBV6-5 and TRBJ2-7, with D possibly matching TRBD2 (6 bases). V was shortened by 8 bases and J by 6 bases, with 17 bases between the two germline ends. Germline V gene data show CDR1 as MNHEY and CDR2 as SVGAGI. This CDR3 has 13 residues.

The rearrangement uses TRBV4-2 and TRBJ2-7; possibly TRBD2 for D (5 bases). Germline assignment: CDR1 LGHNA and CDR2 YNFKEQ. CDR3 size: 14 residues. The germline V and J ends were trimmed by 4 bases and 2 bases, with 12 bases remaining between them. The CDR3 sequence: CASSRGLAAYEQYF. In DNA form, the CDR3 reads TGTGCCAGCAGCCGAGGCCTAGCAGCCTACGAGCAGTACTTC.

This clone was counted a single time. The chain uses TRBV20-1 and TRBJ1-5; D call uncertain. This CDR3 is built from 12 residues. CDR1 is DFQATT and CDR2 is SNEGSKA in the germline V gene (reference sequence). Trimming removed 3 bases from V and 3 bases from J, with 6 bases in between. CDR3 loop: CSASRSNQPQHF. CDR3 in DNA: TGCAGTGCTAGTCGTTCCAATCAGCCCCAGCATTTT.

Comment on this clone: Distinct nucleotide sequences in the sample also encode this CDR3. The chain carries TRBV19 and TRBJ1-2, with D unclear. Germline V CDR1 and CDR2: LNHDA, SQIVND (reference sequence). CDR3 size: 13 residues. The ends were cut back, 3 bases at V and 2 bases at J, with 7 bases in the middle. DNA of the CDR3: TGTGCCAGTAGTATTCAGACAAACTATGGCTACACCTTC. Translation: CASSIQTNYGYTF.

This clone showed up just once. The V gene is TRBV19, the J gene TRBJ1-2; no clear D. Trimming removed 4 bases at V and 1 base at J, with 7 bases between. The CDR3 has 13 residues. Germline lookup yields CDR1 LNHDA and CDR2 SQIVND (reference sequence). CDR3 protein: CASSRPNNYGYTF. Written as DNA, the CDR3 is TGTGCCAGTAGTAGGCCAAATAACTATGGCTACACCTTC.

The V call is TRBV6-5, the J call TRBJ1-6; D perhaps matches TRBD1 (5 bases). CDR3 size: 15 residues. CDR1 and CDR2 (germline): MNHEY, SVGAGI. V was cut by 5 bases and J by 7 bases, with 15 bases left in between. The CDR3: CASSTQGGMNSPLHF. The CDR3 nucleotides are TGTGCCAGCAGTACCCAGGGAGGAATGAATTCACCCCTCCACTTT.

This chain uses TRBV4-1 with TRBJ2-2, with 7 bases lining up with TRBD1. Germline lookup yields CDR1 MGHRA and CDR2 YSYEKL. V dropped 6 bases and J dropped 0; count of bases not matched to a gene: 1. This CDR3 region has 14 residues. CDR3 sequence: CASRGQPNTGELFF. The CDR3 DNA is TGCGCCAGCAGGGGACAGCCGAACACCGGGGAGCTGTTTTTT.

The rearrangement joins TRBV7-2 to TRBJ2-2; possible D gene TRBD2, 6 bases. The CDR3 length is 17 residues. CDR1 and CDR2 (germline): SGHTA, FQGNSA. The V end lost 1 base, the J end lost 5 bases, and 17 bases lay between the germline ends. CDR3 coding DNA: TGTGCCAGCAGCTTAGTTTCGGGCGGGAAAGAGACCGGGGAGCTGTTTTTT. Protein: CASSLVSGGKETGELFF.